What follows describes a single T cell receptor (beta chain). The data are from a study of blood T cell repertoires in COVID-19. Sequencing was performed with immunoSEQ multiplex PCR; in TCRdb, only in-frame clones are kept and a portion is missing. The repertoire holds under 200,000 clones, with 86% as singletons. Trimming took 7 bases from V and 4 from J, leaving 13 bases between them. The germline gives CDR1 LNHDA, CDR2 SQIVND (reference sequence). The CDR3 is made up of 13 amino acids. This chain joins TRBV19 and TRBJ1-2; D is perhaps TRBD1 (5 bases). This clonotype was sampled from a man in his 60s with acute or convalescent COVID-19. The sample taken for sequencing was peripheral blood. The chain's CDR3 is CASNTGFLYGYTF. The CDR3 DNA reads as TGTGCCAGTAACACAGGATTTCTCTATGGCTACACCTTC.